What follows are 29 T cell receptor beta chains derived from one specimen sequenced in a study of blood T cell repertoires in COVID-19. Here immunoSEQ multiplex PCR was the method, and the copy in TCRdb shows in-frame clones only, minus some. The table shows around 200,000 clones, with about 91% occurring only once. Sequenced input: PBMCs or T cells enriched from blood (not recorded which). These receptors all stem from a woman between 40 and 55 years old with acute COVID-19.

V and J are TRBV3-1 (or the pseudogene TRBV3-2) and TRBJ1-1, with TRBD1 matching 10 bases. This CDR3 has 17 amino acids. Germline loops: CDR1 LGHDT, CDR2 YNNKEL (reference sequence). The junction had 6 bases not matched to a gene; V was cut back by 1 base and J by 1 base. The CDR3 spells CASSQGRTGGGNTEAFF. CDR3 coding DNA: TGTGCCAGCAGCCAAGGCAGGACAGGGGGGGGGAACACTGAAGCTTTCTTT.

This chain links TRBV3-1 (or the pseudogene TRBV3-2) with TRBJ1-4, with 10 bases matching TRBD1. Germline lookup yields CDR1 LGHDT and CDR2 YNNKEL (reference sequence). This CDR3 has 17 amino acids. The V gene end was trimmed by 4 bases and the J gene end by 2 bases; junction bases not matched to a gene: 7. The CDR3 loop reads CASSLRQGAGTNEKLFF. CDR3 nucleotide sequence: TGTGCCAGCAGCCTTAGACAGGGGGCTGGCACTAATGAAAAACTGTTTTTT.

V is TRBV2 and J is TRBJ2-7; D may be TRBD1 (6 bases). Trimming stripped 3 bases from V and 5 bases from J, with 17 bases between. There are 15 residues in the CDR3. Germline V gene data show CDR1 as SNHLY and CDR2 as FYNNEI. CDR3 loop: CASSDLAGVLNEQYF. Here the CDR3 DNA reads TGTGCCAGCAGTGACTTGGCAGGGGTTTTAAACGAGCAGTACTTC. Supplemented by reference TRBV2 and TRBJ2-7, the full variable domain reads EPEVTQTPSHQVTQMGQEVILRCVPISNHLYFYWYRQILGQKVEFLVSFYNNEISEKSEIFDDQFSVERPDGSNFTLKIRSTKLEDSAMYFCASSDLAGVLNEQYFGPGTRLTVT.

The CDR3 loop reads CASGPQDPNEQFF. The CDR3, as DNA: TGTGCTAGTGGACCTCAGGATCCCAATGAGCAGTTCTTC. The chain combines TRBV12-5 with TRBJ2-1; no firm D call. Germline V gene data show CDR1 as LGHNT and CDR2 as FRNRAP. This CDR3 has 13 amino acids. Trimming left V 6 bases short and J 6 bases short, with 12 bases between.

This chain links TRBV7-8 with TRBJ2-2, with TRBD1 matching over 12 bases. The junction had 8 bases not matched to a gene; V was cut back by 3 bases and J by 6 bases. The germline V gene encodes CDR1 SGHVS and CDR2 FQNEAQ. The CDR3 loop spans 17 amino acids. The DNA for the CDR3 is TGTGCCAGCAGCTTGGGACAGGGGGCTTTAATAGCCGGGGAGCTGTTTTTT. Translating it yields CASSLGQGALIAGELFF.

The chain carries TRBV6-2 or TRBV6-3 and TRBJ1-2, with unresolved D. The V end was cut by 3 bases, the J end by 3 bases, with 8 bases between. The germline gives CDR1 MNHEY, CDR2 SVGEGT. There are 13 residues in the CDR3. CDR3 protein: CASSYAADYGYTF. The CDR3 DNA sequence: TGTGCCAGCAGTTATGCGGCGGACTATGGCTACACCTTC.

This chain links TRBV9 with TRBJ2-5; 7 bases fit TRBD1. This CDR3 comprises 16 residues. Trimming cost V 3 bases and J 1 base; bases outside gene matches: 9. Germline V gives CDR1 SGDLS, CDR2 YYNGEE. The CDR3 region is CASSDDAGTVQETQYF. CDR3 nucleotides: TGTGCCAGCAGCGACGACGCAGGGACAGTCCAAGAGACCCAGTACTTC. The variable domain in full, completed from reference TRBV9 and TRBJ2-5, reads DSGVTQTPKHLITATGQRVTLRCSPRSGDLSVYWYQQSLDQGLQFLIQYYNGEERAKGNILERFSAQQFPDLHSELNLSSLELGDSALYFCASSDDAGTVQETQYFGPGTRLLVL.

This chain connects TRBV5-4 to TRBJ2-3; TRBD2 matches 11 bases. The V segment lost 2 bases and the J segment 1 base; nucleotides outside the gene matches: 9. This CDR3 is built from 18 residues. Germline V gene sequence: CDR1 SGHNT, CDR2 YYREEE (reference sequence). CDR3 sequence (DNA): TGTGCCAGCAGCTTCCCCGGGACTAGCGGACTCCGCACAGATACGCAGTATTTT. It specifies CASSFPGTSGLRTDTQYF.

This clone has a single count. The CDR3 loop is CASSQDLAAGGPGSYNEQFF. In nucleotides, the CDR3 is TGCGCCAGCAGCCAAGATCTGGCAGCGGGAGGTCCGGGGTCCTACAATGAGCAGTTCTTC. This chain uses TRBV4-1 with TRBJ2-1; 9 bases line up with TRBD2. The CDR3 loop spans 20 amino acids. Germline values: CDR1 MGHRA, CDR2 YSYEKL. The junction had 13 bases not matched to a gene; V was cut back by 0 bases and J by 1 base.

This clone was observed a single time. V and J are TRBV11-2 and TRBJ2-7; 7 bases are a match to TRBD2. The CDR3 extends over 13 amino acids. The trim removed 5 bases at V and 6 bases at J, leaving 7 bases unmatched. Germline values: CDR1 SGHAT, CDR2 FQNNGV. The CDR3 loop reads CASSRTRPSEQYF. The CDR3, as DNA: TGTGCCAGCAGCCGGACTAGGCCCAGCGAGCAGTACTTC.

The chain has TRBV19 and TRBJ1-2; a weak D match, TRBD1 (5 bases). CDR3 length: 11 amino acids. The V gene's germline CDR1 is LNHDA and CDR2 SQIVND (reference sequence). V lost 8 bases and J lost 8, with 12 bases in between. The CDR3 spells CASGAGEGYTF. The CDR3 DNA follows: TGTGCCAGTGGGGCCGGAGAGGGCTACACCTTC.

The chain couples TRBV4-2 to TRBJ2-1, with 8 bases identical to TRBD2. CDR1 LGHNA and CDR2 YNFKEQ come from the germline V gene. J lost 5 bases, V lost 0 bases, and 12 bases had no gene match. There are 18 residues in the CDR3. CDR3 nucleotides: TGTGCCAGCAGCCAAGATCTAACCCTGACTAGCGCGAACAATGAGCAGTTCTTC. Protein product: CASSQDLTLTSANNEQFF.

The chain joins TRBV5-1 to TRBJ2-7, with 10 bases that match TRBD1. The CDR3 totals 14 residues. With V trimmed by 3 bases and J by 5 bases, 5 bases remained unmatched. CDR1 is SGHRS, CDR2 YFSETQ, per germline. CDR3 coding DNA: TGCGCCAGCAGCTCCCGGGACAGGGGCCACGAGCAGTACTTC. Translation: CASSSRDRGHEQYF.

V gene TRBV6-6 combines with J gene TRBJ1-1; 8 bases line up with TRBD1. From germline, CDR1 is MNHNY and CDR2 SVGAGI (reference sequence). Trimming cost V 4 bases and J 11 bases; bases outside gene matches: 12. This CDR3 is 14 amino acids long. The CDR3 loop reads CASSSTDRGVWAFF. For the CDR3, the DNA is TGTGCCAGCAGTTCTACAGACAGGGGAGTGTGGGCTTTCTTT.

V and J are TRBV5-1 and TRBJ2-2; 8 nucleotides align to TRBD1. J lost 7 bases, V lost 4 bases, and 6 bases had no gene match. CDR1 and CDR2 from the germline V gene are SGHRS and YFSETQ. The CDR3 sequence is 14 residues long. The CDR3 protein is CASSEDRGGGELFF. DNA for the CDR3: TGCGCCAGCAGCGAAGACAGGGGTGGCGGGGAGCTGTTTTTT. Based on the CDR3 plus reference TRBV5-1 and TRBJ2-2, the full variable domain is KAGVTQTPRYLIKTRGQQVTLSCSPISGHRSVSWYQQTPGQGLQFLFEYFSETQRNKGNFPGRFSGRQFSNSRSEMNVSTLELGDSALYLCASSEDRGGGELFFGEGSRLTVL.

V and J are TRBV29-1 and TRBJ1-1, with 7 positions matching TRBD1. Germline V CDR1 and CDR2: SQVTM, ANQGSEA. The length of the CDR3 is 14 residues. V shed 7 bases and J 4 bases; nucleotides not matched to a gene: 12. DNA of the CDR3: TGCAGCGCCGCCCCCCCGACAGGGTTCACTGAAGCTTTCTTT. Translated, it gives CSAAPPTGFTEAFF.

Here the CDR3 DNA reads TGTGCCAGTAGTATAAATTCAGGGTTCTACGAGCAGTACTTC. It codes for CASSINSGFYEQYF. The V call is TRBV19, the J call TRBJ2-7, with D possibly being TRBD1 (5 bases). The germline CDR1 and CDR2 sequences are LNHDA and SQIVND (reference sequence). The ends were cut back, 2 bases at V and 3 bases at J, with 11 bases in the middle. This CDR3 contains 14 residues.

The chain recombines TRBV6-5 with TRBJ1-5; D is unclear. From germline, CDR1 is MNHEY and CDR2 SVGAGI. The CDR3 covers 15 residues. The V end was cut by 5 bases, the J end by 2 bases, with 13 bases between. CDR3 protein: CASSRSLSGNQPQHF. Written as DNA, the CDR3 is TGTGCCAGCAGTCGGAGTCTCTCGGGCAATCAGCCCCAGCATTTT.

The rearrangement uses TRBV3-1 (or the pseudogene TRBV3-2) and TRBJ1-6; TRBD1 aligns across 8 bases. CDR1 and CDR2 from the germline V gene are LGHDT and YNNKEL (reference sequence). The CDR3 runs to 15 residues. J gave up 9 bases and V 2 bases, and 6 bases lay outside the gene matches. CDR3 in amino acids: CASSQRTGNGSPLHF. The CDR3 bases are TGTGCCAGCAGCCAAAGGACAGGGAACGGTTCACCCCTCCACTTT.

V and J are TRBV5-1 and TRBJ2-2; D not resolved. Trimming took off 1 base at V and 1 base at J, with 8 bases between the two ends. The CDR3 runs 15 residues. CDR1 is SGHRS and CDR2 is YFSETQ in the germline V gene. In nucleotides, the CDR3 is TGCGCCAGCAGCTTGAATCAGGTGAACACCGGGGAGCTGTTTTTT. This translates into CASSLNQVNTGELFF.

The chain employs TRBV19 and TRBJ1-5; no reliable D call. The germline CDR1 and CDR2 sequences are LNHDA and SQIVND (reference sequence). Trimming removed 4 bases from V and 5 bases from J, with 6 bases in between. The CDR3 has 12 amino acids. CDR3 sequence (DNA): TGTGCCAGTAGTAACACATATCAGCCCCAGCATTTT. The encoded protein is CASSNTYQPQHF.

The chain has TRBV5-6 and TRBJ2-2, with a tentative D call TRBD1 (6 bases). The V gene's germline CDR1 is SGHDT and CDR2 YYEEEE. The CDR3 length is 15 residues. V dropped 1 base and J dropped 2 bases, with 9 bases sitting between them. The CDR3 region is CASSLPGHNTGELFF. As DNA, the CDR3 is TGTGCCAGCAGCTTGCCGGGACATAACACCGGGGAGCTGTTTTTT. Complete variable domain (other parts from reference TRBV5-6 and TRBJ2-2): DAGVTQSPTHLIKTRGQQVTLRCSPKSGHDTVSWYQQALGQGPQFIFQYYEEEERQRGNFPDRFSGHQFPNYSSELNVNALLLGDSALYLCASSLPGHNTGELFFGEGSRLTVL.

This clone was counted between two and nine times. This chain links TRBV7-2 with TRBJ1-2; D possibly corresponds to TRBD1 (5 bases). The germline V gene has CDR1 SGHTA and CDR2 FQGNSA. There are 13 residues in the CDR3. The V and J ends lost 3 bases and 5 bases respectively, with 10 bases between them. The CDR3 loop reads CASSFRGMYGYTF. In nucleotides, the CDR3 is TGTGCCAGCAGCTTCCGGGGGATGTATGGCTACACCTTC.

This chain joins TRBV7-9 and TRBJ1-4; tentatively, D is TRBD1 (5 bases). V lost 5 bases and J 5 bases, leaving 18 bases between the germline ends. CDR1 and CDR2 from the germline V gene are SEHNR and FQNEAQ (reference sequence). The CDR3 is 16 amino acids. The CDR3 nucleotides are TGTGCCAGCAGCCAACCTTTCAGGGAAGGAAATGAAAAACTGTTTTTT. Protein product: CASSQPFREGNEKLFF.

V and J are TRBV30 and TRBJ2-7; TRBD2 aligns across 8 bases. The CDR3 totals 15 residues. The germline CDR1 and CDR2 sequences are GTSNPN and SVGIG (reference sequence). Trimming removed 4 bases from V and 3 bases from J; junction bases left unmatched: 11. CDR3 bases: TGTGCCTGGACCCGTATCGGTAGCGGGATCTACGAGCAGTACTTC. It translates to CAWTRIGSGIYEQYF.

V gene TRBV3-1 (or the pseudogene TRBV3-2) combines with J gene TRBJ2-7, with TRBD2 identical over 10 bases. The CDR3 spans 15 residues. CDR1 and CDR2 (germline): LGHDT, YNNKEL (reference sequence). V lost 1 base to trimming and J lost 5 bases; unmatched junction nucleotides: 5. CDR3: CASSQGEREGHEQYF. DNA of the CDR3: TGTGCCAGCAGCCAAGGGGAGCGGGAGGGTCACGAGCAGTACTTC.

The chain combines TRBV19 with TRBJ2-1; 14 positions match TRBD2. Trimming took 5 bases from V and 7 from J; bases not matched to a gene: 4. This CDR3 has 15 amino acids. CDR1 is LNHDA and CDR2 is SQIVND in the germline V gene (reference sequence). The CDR3 region has the DNA TGTGCCAGTAGTGCGACTAGCGGGGGGGCAAATGAGCAGTTCTTC. Protein product: CASSATSGGANEQFF.

V is TRBV27 and J is TRBJ2-6; no reliable D call. V gave up 4 bases and J gave up 4 bases, with 14 bases separating them. The CDR3 loop spans 16 amino acids. CDR1 is MNHEY, CDR2 SMNVEV, per germline (reference sequence). CDR3 in DNA: TGTGCCAGCAGTTCGACGCTACAGTACGGGGCCAACGTCCTGACTTTC. Its protein product is CASSSTLQYGANVLTF.

The chain employs TRBV28 and TRBJ1-2, with D possibly TRBD1 on 5 matching bases. The CDR3 has 15 residues. With 8 bases removed from V and 0 bases from J, the gap between germline ends came to 16 bases. Germline lookup yields CDR1 MDHEN and CDR2 SYDVKM. CDR3 sequence: CASGAPTVTNYGYTF. The CDR3 nucleotides read TGTGCCAGCGGTGCCCCGACAGTAACTAACTATGGCTACACCTTC.